Following are 30 T cell receptor beta chains from one sample sequenced in a study of blood T cells in healthy people across ages. Then a second PCR, running roughly 7 to 11 cycles, was carried out with a sample-barcoded 5' primer and a J-beta primer mix. TCRdb called the 5' RACE reads again in MiXCR, with one record for every CDR3 protein. The table has 1,100,000 or so distinct CDR3 sequences, 45% seen once. The sample consisted of blood. These receptors were obtained from a woman aged 60 to 75 in good health.

The J gene is TRBJ2-7, the V gene TRBV18; D call uncertain. This CDR3 contains 13 residues. CDR1 KGHSH and CDR2 LQKENI come from the germline V gene. The germline V and J ends were trimmed by 0 bases and 5 bases, with 8 bases remaining between them. The CDR3 coding sequence is TGTGCCAGCTCACCACCGTCGGTGGACGAGCAGTACTTC. It specifies CASSPPSVDEQYF.

In the case of this clonotype: A read error may explain this, as a much larger clone is one base away. CDR3 bases: TGCAGCCACCTGACGGGAGCAGGGGAGACCCAGTTCTTC. Its translation: CSHLTGAGETQFF. J is TRBJ2-1 and V is TRBV29-1; D could derive from TRBD1 or TRBD2 (6 bases each). Germline-derived CDR1 and CDR2 are SQVTM and ANQGSEA. This CDR3 is 13 amino acids long. Trimming left V 8 bases short and J 13 bases short, with 24 bases between.

This clonotype has more than one count but fewer than ten. V is TRBV20-1 and J is TRBJ2-5, with 9 bases fitting TRBD2. Gene TRBJ2-7 matches the end of the DNA better, so the J call may be wrong. CDR3 length: 14 amino acids. Germline-derived CDR1 and CDR2 are DFQATT and SNEGSKA (reference sequence). The CDR3: CSARDNSGRAEQYF. CDR3 in DNA: TGCAGTGCTAGAGATAATAGCGGGAGAGCCGAGCAGTACTTC.

This clonotype was seen at least ten times. The chain employs TRBV28 and TRBJ2-7; 7 bases match TRBD1. V trimming: 5 bases; J trimming: 0 bases; junction bases outside the gene matches: 4. This CDR3 is built from 14 residues. Germline loops: CDR1 MDHEN, CDR2 SYDVKM. DNA of the CDR3: TGTGCCAGCAGTCTGACAGGGAGCTCCTACGAGCAGTACTTC. This encodes CASSLTGSSYEQYF.

V is TRBV15 and J is TRBJ2-3; D is unclear. CDR3 length: 15 residues. Germline CDR1 LNHNV, CDR2 YYDKDF (reference sequence). Trimming removed 4 bases at V and 4 bases at J, with 15 bases between. Written as DNA, the CDR3 is TGTGCCACCAGCAACGGAGTTAGGGAATCAGATACGCAGTATTTT. Protein sequence: CATSNGVRESDTQYF.

In its sample, this clonotype was seen a few times. J is TRBJ2-5 and V is TRBV2, with TRBD2 matching over 13 bases. The CDR3 has 15 amino acids. The germline V gene encodes CDR1 SNHLY and CDR2 FYNNEI. Germline trimming cut 7 bases from V and 4 bases from J; bases unmatched to any gene: 6. For the CDR3, the DNA is TGTGCCAGCAAACTAGCGGGAGGGCCCTCAGAGACCCAGTACTTC. Residues: CASKLAGGPSETQYF.

The table lists this clonotype with a few counts. The J gene is TRBJ2-6, the V gene TRBV6-2 or TRBV6-3; D may correspond to TRBD1 or TRBD2 (5 bases each). The CDR3 is 16 residues long. V lost 6 bases and J lost 0, with 12 bases in between. The germline V gene encodes CDR1 MNHEY and CDR2 SVGEGT. The CDR3 DNA reads as TGTGCCAGCAGGTACCCAGGGAGCTCTGGGGCCAACGTCCTGACTTTC. It codes for CASRYPGSSGANVLTF.

The chain is built from TRBV12-3 or TRBV12-4 and TRBJ2-1, with 7 bases fitting TRBD1. The J segment lost 1 base and the V segment lost 6 bases, leaving 3 bases of the junction unmatched. The length of the CDR3 is 14 residues. In DNA form, the CDR3 reads TGTGCCAGCAGGGGACAGACTTCCTACAATGAGCAGTTCTTC. This codes for CASRGQTSYNEQFF.

The table lists this clonotype with a few counts. The V gene is TRBV12-3 or TRBV12-4, the J gene TRBJ1-5; D call uncertain. V was shortened by 3 bases and J by 4 bases, with 10 bases between the two germline ends. The CDR3 contains 14 residues. DNA of the CDR3: TGTGCCAGCAGTTTGGCGGCACTTAATCAGCCCCAGCATTTT. Translated, it gives CASSLAALNQPQHF.

This clonotype was seen a few times. The rearrangement uses TRBV6-5 and TRBJ1-4; D is ambiguous. V shed 5 bases and J shed 13 bases, with 26 bases lying between them. In germline, CDR1 is MNHEY, CDR2 SVGAGI. The CDR3 extends over 16 amino acids. In DNA, the CDR3 is TGTGCCAGCAGTCCTAATACAGCTACCCTCAGAGCCGGACTGTTTTTT. Its protein product is CASSPNTATLRAGLFF.

J is TRBJ2-4 and V is TRBV20-1, with 14 positions matching TRBD2. The CDR3 is 18 residues long. Germline V lookup: CDR1 DFQATT, CDR2 SNEGSKA (reference sequence). Trimming removed 6 bases from V and 9 bases from J; junction bases left unmatched: 19. In nucleotides, the CDR3 is TGCAGTGCCACTACTGGGGGACTAGCGGGAGACCACCCGGGCATTCAGTACTTC. Translating it yields CSATTGGLAGDHPGIQYF.

The chain carries TRBV5-1 and TRBJ2-7, with 9 bases aligning to TRBD2. The better agreement between TRBJ2-5 and the DNA end casts doubt on the J call. Germline lookup yields CDR1 SGHRS and CDR2 YFSETQ. The CDR3 runs 14 residues. CDR3: CASSFLREGETQYF. DNA of the CDR3: TGCGCCAGCAGCTTCTTGCGGGAGGGAGAGACCCAGTACTTC.

This clonotype appeared a few times. The CDR3 here is CASSLAQGQFF. The CDR3 DNA is TGTGCCAGCAGTTTAGCGCAGGGGCAGTTCTTC. The chain is built from TRBV12-3 or TRBV12-4 and TRBJ2-1; a possible D gene is TRBD1 (5 bases). CDR3 length: 11 residues. V was shortened by 0 bases and J by 12 bases, with 6 bases between the two germline ends.

This clonotype was observed a handful of times. The J gene is TRBJ2-1, the V gene TRBV5-6; D is ambiguous. Germline V CDR1 and CDR2: SGHDT, YYEEEE. CDR3 length equals 14 residues. The ends were cut back, 4 bases at V and 7 bases at J, with 15 bases in the middle. CDR3 residues: CASSLQTGFNEQFF. The CDR3 coding sequence is TGTGCCAGCAGCCTGCAGACTGGATTTAATGAGCAGTTCTTC.

CDR3 in DNA: TGTGCCAGCAGCCAAGGGACAGACAAAAACATTCAGTACTTC. Its translation: CASSQGTDKNIQYF. V is TRBV3-1 and J is TRBJ2-4; perhaps TRBD1 as D (6 bases). The CDR3 is made up of 14 amino acids. Trimming removed 1 base from V and 3 bases from J, with 7 bases in between. Per germline, CDR1 LGHDT and CDR2 YNNKEL (reference sequence).

This chain links TRBV24-1 with TRBJ2-5, with D unresolved. This CDR3 spans 13 amino acids. Trimming removed 8 bases from V and 11 bases from J, with 20 bases in between. Germline V gene data show CDR1 as KGHDR and CDR2 as SFDVKD. CDR3 residues: CATTSNEGNEQYF. The CDR3 DNA reads TGTGCCACCACTAGTAACGAAGGCAATGAGCAGTACTTC.

This chain joins TRBV29-1 and TRBJ1-1, with TRBD1 as a possible D gene (5 bases). The V end was cut by 7 bases, the J end by 1 base, with 16 bases between. The length of the CDR3 is 14 residues. Germline CDR1 SQVTM, CDR2 ANQGSEA. CDR3 in DNA: TGCAGCGCGCATTCGACCGGGGGGAACACTGAAGCTTTCTTT. Its protein product is CSAHSTGGNTEAFF.

This clonotype was seen a few times. V is TRBV20-1 and J is TRBJ1-1; D unresolved. Trimming stripped 3 bases from V and 0 bases from J, with 8 bases between. This CDR3 comprises 13 residues. CDR1 DFQATT and CDR2 SNEGSKA come from the germline V gene (reference sequence). The CDR3: CSASDSLNTEAFF. DNA of the CDR3: TGCAGTGCTAGTGACTCATTGAACACTGAAGCTTTCTTT.

This clonotype has at least ten counts. CDR3 sequence (DNA): TGTGCCATCAGTGACCCCAGGGTGAATGAAGAGACCCAGTACTTC. Translating gives CAISDPRVNEETQYF. The chain combines TRBV10-3 with TRBJ2-5; tentatively, D is TRBD1 (5 bases). The V and J ends lost 3 bases and 3 bases respectively, with 14 bases between them. The CDR3 is 15 residues long. CDR1 and CDR2 (germline): ENHRY, SYGVKD.

This clonotype has only a few counts. The rearrangement links TRBV5-1 to TRBJ2-5; 10 bases map to TRBD2. Germline V lookup: CDR1 SGHRS, CDR2 YFSETQ. J gave up 5 bases and V 2 bases, and 9 bases lay outside the gene matches. This CDR3 spans 16 amino acids. CDR3 coding DNA: TGCGCCAGCAGCTTTGGCGCTCTAGCGGGAGTTGAGACCCAGTACTTC. It specifies CASSFGALAGVETQYF.

The chain couples TRBV5-1 to TRBJ2-1, with a tentative D call TRBD1 (6 bases). The CDR3 has 13 residues. The V and J ends lost 4 bases and 13 bases respectively, with 18 bases between them. Germline-derived CDR1 and CDR2 are SGHRS and YFSETQ. The CDR3 sequence: CASSPGAGETQFF. CDR3 coding DNA: TGCGCCAGCAGCCCAGGGGCGGGCGAGACCCAGTTCTTC.

As for this clonotype: At one end the junction does not follow the germline gene, possibly because of a read error. V usage is TRBV4-1 and J usage is TRBJ2-1, with 10 bases matching TRBD2. The CDR3 length is 16 residues. The germline V gene has CDR1 MGHRA and CDR2 YSYEKL. The CDR3 spells CAGSQDPSGRASEQFF. The CDR3 region has the DNA TGCGCCGGCAGCCAAGATCCCAGCGGGAGGGCATCTGAGCAGTTCTTC.

This rearrangement joins TRBV4-1 to TRBJ2-1, with D perhaps TRBD1 (5 bases). Germline CDR1 is MGHRA and CDR2 is YSYEKL. The CDR3 spans 18 residues. Trimming cost V 0 bases and J 9 bases, with 24 bases left between them. In DNA form, the CDR3 reads TGCGCCAGCAGCCAAGAAGTTTGGGTTTACGGAGCCGACAGTGAGCAGTTCTTC. Its protein is CASSQEVWVYGADSEQFF.

This clonotype was counted ten times or more. This CDR3 reads CAVASGQETQYF. The CDR3, as DNA: TGTGCCGTCGCGAGCGGGCAAGAGACCCAGTACTTC. The V call is TRBV10-3, the J call TRBJ2-5, with a possible D match to TRBD2 (6 bases). CDR3 size: 12 residues. Germline CDR1 and CDR2: ENHRY and SYGVKD. V was clipped by 11 bases and J by 2 bases, with 12 bases between them.

The chain uses TRBV6-1 and TRBJ2-5, with 7 bases fitting TRBD1. The closer fit of TRBJ2-7 to the DNA end suggests the J call may be wrong. Germline loops: CDR1 MNHNS, CDR2 SASEGT. The CDR3 contains 15 residues. The CDR3 DNA follows: TGTGCCAGCAGTGAAGCGGCAGGGGGAGTCTACGAGCAGTACTTC. Its protein product is CASSEAAGGVYEQYF.

This clonotype was counted a single time. The gene calls are TRBV7-6 and TRBJ2-2, with D possibly matching TRBD2 (5 bases). CDR1 SGHVS and CDR2 FNYEAQ come from the germline V gene. V gave up 0 bases and J gave up 0 bases, with 11 bases separating them. The CDR3 consists of 17 residues. The CDR3, as DNA: TGTGCCAGCAGCTTAGCTGGAGGCAATACGAACACCGGGGAGCTGTTTTTT. Its protein is CASSLAGGNTNTGELFF.

The chain has TRBV14 and TRBJ1-2; D call uncertain. Trimming stripped 4 bases from V and 7 bases from J, with 16 bases between. Germline V lookup: CDR1 SGHDN, CDR2 FVKESK. CDR3 length: 14 residues. The CDR3 region is CASSRLARPLGYTF. Here the CDR3 DNA reads TGTGCCAGCAGCCGACTCGCCCGGCCCCTTGGCTACACCTTC.

V gene TRBV12-3 or TRBV12-4 combines with J gene TRBJ1-1; D might be TRBD1 (6 bases). The CDR3 is made up of 14 amino acids. The germline V and J ends were trimmed by 2 bases and 4 bases, with 11 bases remaining between them. In DNA form, the CDR3 reads TGTGCCAGCAGTTTAACGGGACAAAGCACTGAAGCTTTCTTT. Its translation: CASSLTGQSTEAFF.

The chain links TRBV5-6 to TRBJ2-1; the D gene could be TRBD1 or TRBD2 (5 bases each). Trimming took off 0 bases at V and 9 bases at J, with 16 bases between the two ends. Looked up from germline, CDR1 is SGHDT and CDR2 is YYEEEE. The CDR3 totals 15 residues. The CDR3 sequence is CASSLDGRGAGEQFF. CDR3 nucleotides: TGTGCCAGCAGCTTGGACGGGCGAGGGGCGGGTGAGCAGTTCTTC.

V and J are TRBV24-1 and TRBJ2-3; D gene uncertain. The CDR3 runs 13 residues. Germline loops: CDR1 KGHDR, CDR2 SFDVKD. The V end was cut by 5 bases, the J end by 2 bases, with 7 bases between. CDR3 sequence: CATSGQLTDTQYF. The CDR3 coding sequence is TGTGCCACCAGTGGCCAGCTCACAGATACGCAGTATTTT.